These 30 T cell receptor beta chains were all obtained from the same sample, sequenced in a study of T cell responses to AZD1222 COVID-19 vaccine. Libraries were prepared by immunoSEQ multiplex PCR; TCRdb keeps only in-frame clonotypes and omits some of them. Of about 110,000 clones listed, 92% are singletons. The sample in question was peripheral blood, obtained on day 0 of AZD1222 vaccination. All receptors derive from an adult in good health.

The chain couples TRBV29-1 to TRBJ2-7; a possible D gene is TRBD2 (6 bases). Trimming removed 7 bases at V and 2 bases at J, with 15 bases between. Germline V gives CDR1 SQVTM, CDR2 ANQGSEA. The CDR3 runs to 13 residues. CDR3 sequence (DNA): TGCAGCGCCTCCTCGGGGGAAGCCTACGAGCAGTACTTC. Protein sequence: CSASSGEAYEQYF.

The V gene is TRBV28, the J gene TRBJ1-2; no clear D gene. Per germline, CDR1 MDHEN and CDR2 SYDVKM. The CDR3 spans 15 residues. V was shortened by 1 base and J by 4 bases, with 13 bases between the two germline ends. In DNA form, the CDR3 reads TGTGCCAGCAGTTTATCATACCGTCCCTTCTATGGCTACACCTTC. Translation: CASSLSYRPFYGYTF.

V usage is TRBV18 and J usage is TRBJ1-6; 7 nucleotides line up with TRBD1. The CDR3 is 14 residues long. V lost 1 base, J lost 7 bases, and 1 base stayed unmatched. Germline CDR1 reads KGHSH; CDR2 reads LQKENI. CDR3 sequence reads: CASSPQTGNSPLHF. CDR3 bases: TGTGCCAGCTCACCACAGACAGGGAATTCACCCCTCCACTTT.

In its sample, this clone was seen a few times. The V call is TRBV7-6, the J call TRBJ1-3, with D uncertain. Trimming removed 4 bases from V and 0 bases from J, with 10 bases in between. Germline CDR1 reads SGHVS; CDR2 reads FNYEAQ. CDR3 length: 15 amino acids. The CDR3 DNA reads as TGTGCCAGCAGCTACGACTTGAGCTCTGGAAACACCATATATTTT. Protein product: CASSYDLSSGNTIYF.

For the CDR3, the DNA is TGTGCTAGTGGTTTGGGGTACCGGAGAGGCAGCGAGACCTATAATTCACCCCTCCACTTT. Translated: CASGLGYRRGSETYNSPLHF. The rearrangement uses TRBV12-5 and TRBJ1-6; no clear D gene. The length of the CDR3 is 20 residues. Trimming shortened V by 1 base and J by 2 bases, and 21 bases separated the two germline ends. The germline gives CDR1 LGHNT, CDR2 FRNRAP.

This clone appeared a few times. The V gene is TRBV6-2 or TRBV6-3, the J gene TRBJ2-3, with 16 positions matching TRBD2. Per germline, CDR1 MNHEY and CDR2 SVGEGT. Germline trimming cut 6 bases from V and 0 bases from J; bases unmatched to any gene: 9. The CDR3 has 19 residues. The CDR3 region is CASSRSGTSGGASTDTQYF. The CDR3 DNA sequence: TGTGCCAGCAGCCGCAGTGGGACTAGCGGGGGGGCTAGCACAGATACGCAGTATTTT.

The chain carries TRBV11-3 and TRBJ2-7; D might be TRBD2 (5 bases). The CDR3 is made up of 11 amino acids. Germline V gives CDR1 SGHNT, CDR2 YENEEA. V lost 4 bases and J lost 8, with 9 bases in between. CDR3 sequence (DNA): TGTGCCAGCAGCTCGGGAACACAGCAGTACTTC. It encodes CASSSGTQQYF.

The chain recombines TRBV28 with TRBJ1-5; no reliable D call. The V gene lost 6 bases and the J gene lost 4 bases, with 7 bases spanning the gap. The CDR3 loop spans 12 amino acids. Germline loops: CDR1 MDHEN, CDR2 SYDVKM. CDR3 sequence reads: CASRSINQPQHF. The CDR3 nucleotides read TGTGCCAGCAGGTCAATTAATCAGCCCCAGCATTTT.

J is TRBJ1-1 and V is TRBV19, with no clear D. The germline gives CDR1 LNHDA, CDR2 SQIVND (reference sequence). The V end was cut by 3 bases, the J end by 4 bases, with 9 bases between. This CDR3 spans 13 amino acids. CDR3 in DNA: TGTGCCAGTAGTATTGCGTGGGGCACTGAAGCTTTCTTT. Protein: CASSIAWGTEAFF.

This chain uses TRBV23-1 with TRBJ1-4; the D gene is possibly TRBD1 (5 bases). TRBV23-1 is recorded as an ORF, its role being uncertain. The CDR3 spans 15 residues. V was trimmed by 6 bases and J by 5 bases, leaving 16 bases between them. CDR3 sequence (DNA): TGCGCCAGCAGGAACCGGGGCCGATTAAATGAAAAACTGTTTTTT. Protein product: CASRNRGRLNEKLFF.

Only one count was recorded for this clone. The J gene is TRBJ1-2, the V gene TRBV28, with TRBD1 identical over 7 bases. V lost 2 bases, J lost 5 bases, and 5 bases stayed unmatched. The CDR3 spans 14 residues. The germline gives CDR1 MDHEN, CDR2 SYDVKM. CDR3 region: CASSLGGGGYGYTF. CDR3 coding DNA: TGTGCCAGCAGTTTAGGAGGGGGCGGATATGGCTACACCTTC.

This rearrangement joins TRBV27 to TRBJ2-1; 8 nucleotides match TRBD2. This CDR3 is 16 amino acids long. Per germline, CDR1 MNHEY and CDR2 SMNVEV (reference sequence). The V and J ends lost 6 bases and 7 bases, in that order; junction bases with no gene match: 14. The CDR3 bases are TGTGCCAGCAGCCAACCTGGCGGGGGGAACAGGAATGAGCAGTTCTTC. It encodes CASSQPGGGNRNEQFF.

V usage is TRBV7-8 and J usage is TRBJ1-1; 10 bases align to TRBD1. Germline trimming cut 5 bases from V and 0 bases from J; bases unmatched to any gene: 12. This CDR3 region has 18 residues. Germline assignment: CDR1 SGHVS and CDR2 FQNEAQ. CDR3: CASSLGVPTGGLNTEAFF. The DNA of the CDR3 is TGTGCCAGCAGCCTAGGGGTCCCGACAGGGGGCTTGAACACTGAAGCTTTCTTT. Full variable domain (outside the CDR3, taken from reference TRBV7-8 and TRBJ1-1): GAGVSQSPRYKVAKRGQDVALRCDPISGHVSLFWYQQALGQGPEFLTYFQNEAQLDKSGLPSDRFFAERPEGSVSTLKIQRTQQEDSAVYLCASSLGVPTGGLNTEAFFGQGTRLTVV.

The V gene is TRBV3-1 (or the pseudogene TRBV3-2), the J gene TRBJ2-5; tentatively, D is TRBD2 (6 bases). CDR3 length equals 17 residues. The germline V gene has CDR1 LGHDT and CDR2 YNNKEL (reference sequence). Trimming left V 3 bases short and J 4 bases short, with 21 bases between. CDR3 nucleotides: TGTGCCAGCAGCCAGCTTCGGGTTGGGGGGAGAGCAGAGACCCAGTACTTC. This sequence encodes CASSQLRVGGRAETQYF.

The rearrangement links TRBV19 to TRBJ1-5; D is ambiguous. The V gene lost 3 bases and the J gene lost 0 bases, with 6 bases spanning the gap. This CDR3 has 14 amino acids. Germline CDR1 and CDR2: LNHDA and SQIVND (reference sequence). The CDR3 DNA follows: TGTGCCAGTAGTATCCTATTTAGCAATCAGCCCCAGCATTTT. Protein: CASSILFSNQPQHF.

This clone was recorded only once. The chain is built from TRBV5-6 and TRBJ2-2, with D unclear. V was shortened by 1 base and J by 1 base, with 14 bases between the two germline ends. CDR1 is SGHDT and CDR2 is YYEEEE in the germline V gene. The CDR3 covers 17 residues. The CDR3 DNA is TGTGCCAGCAGCTTGAAGGGTGCAGGAGTGAACACCGGGGAGCTGTTTTTT. Translation gives CASSLKGAGVNTGELFF.

The chain uses TRBV27 and TRBJ1-2; D call uncertain. Trimming cost V 10 bases and J 4 bases, with 10 bases left between them. The CDR3 runs to 11 residues. Germline CDR1 and CDR2: MNHEY and SMNVEV (reference sequence). CDR3 amino acids: CATGVGYGYTF. In DNA, the CDR3 is TGTGCCACCGGGGTTGGCTATGGCTACACCTTC.

J is TRBJ2-2 and V is TRBV6-4; D may be TRBD2 (6 bases). Germline V gives CDR1 MRHNA, CDR2 SNTAGT. The CDR3 is made up of 13 amino acids. V was pared by 4 bases and J by 7 bases, with 10 bases between. Here the CDR3 reads CASSAGGLGELFF. CDR3 DNA: TGTGCCAGCAGTGCAGGAGGGCTCGGGGAGCTGTTTTTT.

V and J are TRBV7-9 and TRBJ2-7, with TRBD2 as a possible D gene (7 bases). Trimming left V 5 bases short and J 4 bases short, with 15 bases between. The CDR3 has 14 residues. The V gene's germline CDR1 is SEHNR and CDR2 FQNEAQ (reference sequence). The CDR3 protein is CASSRGLGGYEQYF. The CDR3 bases are TGTGCCAGCAGCCGCGGACTAGGGGGGTACGAGCAGTACTTC.

This chain links TRBV28 with TRBJ1-2; a possible D gene is TRBD1 (6 bases). Germline CDR1 and CDR2: MDHEN and SYDVKM. Trimming removed 3 bases from V and 4 bases from J, with 12 bases in between. The CDR3 covers 14 residues. CDR3 amino acids: CASSFQKGGYGYTF. CDR3 bases: TGTGCCAGCAGTTTCCAGAAGGGGGGCTATGGCTACACCTTC.

J is TRBJ2-2 and V is TRBV21-1; the table's D call TRBD1 went unverified against the DNA. TRBV21-1 is a known pseudogene. The CDR3 is made up of 15 amino acids. CDR3: CASSRGTVNTGELFF. The CDR3 DNA follows: TGTGCCAGCAGCCGGGGGACAGTCAACACCGGGGAGCTGTTTTTT.

The J gene is TRBJ2-1, the V gene TRBV10-1; no clear D gene. Trimming stripped 2 bases from V and 7 bases from J, with 9 bases between. There are 13 residues in the CDR3. CDR1 is WNHNN, CDR2 SYGVQD, per germline (reference sequence). The CDR3 loop reads CASSEALKNEQFF. CDR3 sequence (DNA): TGCGCCAGCAGTGAGGCCCTTAAAAATGAGCAGTTCTTC.

This chain connects TRBV6-4 to TRBJ2-3; D could derive from TRBD1 or TRBD2 (5 bases each). Trimming cost V 0 bases and J 6 bases, with 13 bases left between them. CDR3 length: 15 residues. Germline CDR1 MRHNA, CDR2 SNTAGT. CDR3 sequence (DNA): TGTGCCAGCAGTGACTCCGGGGCCCGATGGGATACGCAGTATTTT. Encoded protein: CASSDSGARWDTQYF.

J is TRBJ1-1 and V is TRBV12-3 or TRBV12-4, with D perhaps TRBD1 (6 bases). The CDR3 length is 13 residues. The V end was cut by 6 bases, the J end by 4 bases, with 12 bases between. The DNA for the CDR3 is TGTGCCAGCAGCCTCGACAGGAGCACTGAAGCTTTCTTT. This sequence encodes CASSLDRSTEAFF.

V and J are TRBV29-1 and TRBJ1-5, with D possibly TRBD1 on 5 matching bases. The germline V gene has CDR1 SQVTM and CDR2 ANQGSEA. Trimming left V 7 bases short and J 9 bases short, with 16 bases between. The CDR3 has 12 amino acids. The chain's CDR3 is CSAGEGGPPQHF. The CDR3 DNA is TGCAGCGCGGGGGAGGGAGGTCCGCCCCAGCATTTT.

The CDR3 loop reads CASSLSEVGTQYF. CDR3 bases: TGTGCCAGTAGCCTATCCGAGGTTGGGACCCAGTACTTC. V is TRBV19 and J is TRBJ2-5; D is undetermined. V lost 6 bases and J 7 bases, leaving 15 bases between the germline ends. The CDR3 sequence is 13 residues long. Germline loops: CDR1 LNHDA, CDR2 SQIVND (reference sequence). The entire variable domain, with the rest obtained from reference TRBV19 and TRBJ2-5, is as follows: DGGITQSPKYLFRKEGQNVTLSCEQNLNHDAMYWYRQDPGQGLRLIYYSQIVNDFQKGDIAEGYSVSREKKESFPLTVTSAQKNPTAFYLCASSLSEVGTQYFGPGTRLLVL.

The chain joins TRBV6-2 or TRBV6-3 to TRBJ1-6; D is perhaps TRBD1 (6 bases). V was trimmed by 2 bases and J by 10 bases, leaving 9 bases between them. CDR3 length equals 13 residues. CDR1 is MNHEY, CDR2 SVGEGT, per germline. The CDR3 here is CASSYGGRSPLHF. In DNA, the CDR3 is TGTGCCAGCAGTTACGGGGGGCGGTCACCCCTCCACTTT.

The chain couples TRBV28 to TRBJ2-7, with 11 bases aligning to TRBD2. From germline, CDR1 is MDHEN and CDR2 SYDVKM. The CDR3 spans 16 residues. With V trimmed by 3 bases and J by 3 bases, 7 bases remained unmatched. CDR3 sequence: CASSFLAGGVVYEQYF. For the CDR3, the DNA is TGTGCCAGCAGTTTTTTAGCGGGGGGGGTCGTCTACGAGCAGTACTTC.

The gene calls are TRBV11-2 and TRBJ1-1, with D perhaps TRBD1 (5 bases). CDR1 SGHAT and CDR2 FQNNGV come from the germline V gene. The CDR3 loop spans 19 amino acids. The V and J ends lost 3 bases and 5 bases respectively, with 28 bases between them. The CDR3 loop is CASSFVGGIGTGEQTEAFF. CDR3 nucleotides: TGTGCCAGCAGCTTTGTCGGGGGTATCGGGACGGGAGAACAGACTGAAGCTTTCTTT.

V and J are TRBV5-6 and TRBJ2-5, with 9 bases that match TRBD1. The CDR3 has 13 residues. Per germline, CDR1 SGHDT and CDR2 YYEEEE. Losses at the gene ends were 4 bases for V and 6 bases for J; bases not matched to a gene: 4. DNA for the CDR3: TGTGCCAGCAGCACGGGACAGGGAAAGACCCAGTACTTC. It is translated as CASSTGQGKTQYF.